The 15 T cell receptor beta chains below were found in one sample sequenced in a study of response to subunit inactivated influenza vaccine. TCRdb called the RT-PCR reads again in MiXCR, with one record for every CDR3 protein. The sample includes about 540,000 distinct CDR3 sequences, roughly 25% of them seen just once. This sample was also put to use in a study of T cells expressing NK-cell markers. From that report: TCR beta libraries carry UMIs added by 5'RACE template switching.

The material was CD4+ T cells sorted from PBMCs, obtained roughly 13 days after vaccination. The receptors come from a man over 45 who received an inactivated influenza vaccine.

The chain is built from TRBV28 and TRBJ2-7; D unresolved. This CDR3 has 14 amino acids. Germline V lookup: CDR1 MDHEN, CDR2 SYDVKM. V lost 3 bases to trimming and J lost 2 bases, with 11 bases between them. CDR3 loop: CASSFPPATYEQYF. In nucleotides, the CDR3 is TGTGCCAGCAGTTTCCCCCCGGCGACCTACGAGCAGTACTTC. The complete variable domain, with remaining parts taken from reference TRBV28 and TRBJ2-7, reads DVKVTQSSRYLVKRTGEKVFLECVQDMDHENMFWYRQDPGLGLRLIYFSYDVKMKEKGDIPEGYSVSREKKERFSLILESASTNQTSMYLCASSFPPATYEQYFGPGTRLTVT.

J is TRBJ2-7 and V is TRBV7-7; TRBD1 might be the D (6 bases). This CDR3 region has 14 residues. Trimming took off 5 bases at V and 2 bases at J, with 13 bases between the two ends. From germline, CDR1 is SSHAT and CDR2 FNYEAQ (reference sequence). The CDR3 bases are TGTGCCAGCAGCCCAGGGGCCCCTACCTACGAGCAGTACTTC. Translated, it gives CASSPGAPTYEQYF.

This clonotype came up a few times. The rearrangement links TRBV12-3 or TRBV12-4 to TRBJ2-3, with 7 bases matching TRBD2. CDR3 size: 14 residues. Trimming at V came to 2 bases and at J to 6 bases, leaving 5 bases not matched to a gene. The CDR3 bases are TGTGCCAGCAGTTTACAGCTGGGGGGGGATACGCAGTATTTT. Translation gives CASSLQLGGDTQYF.

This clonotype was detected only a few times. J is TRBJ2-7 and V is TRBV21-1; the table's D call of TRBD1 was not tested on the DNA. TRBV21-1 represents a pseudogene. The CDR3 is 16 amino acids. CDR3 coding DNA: TGTGCCAGCAGCAAAGGCCGGGACAGGGGGAGAAACGAGCAGTACTTC. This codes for CASSKGRDRGRNEQYF.

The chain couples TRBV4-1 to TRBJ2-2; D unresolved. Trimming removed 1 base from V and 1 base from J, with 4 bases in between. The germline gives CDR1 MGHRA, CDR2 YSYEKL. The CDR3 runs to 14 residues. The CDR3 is CASSQVQNTGELFF. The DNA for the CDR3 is TGCGCCAGCAGCCAAGTTCAGAACACCGGGGAGCTGTTTTTT.

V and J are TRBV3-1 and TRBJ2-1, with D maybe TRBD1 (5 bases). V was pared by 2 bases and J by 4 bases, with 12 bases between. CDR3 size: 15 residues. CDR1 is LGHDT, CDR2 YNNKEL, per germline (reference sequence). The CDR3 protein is CASSQKGLPYNEQFF. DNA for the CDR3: TGTGCCAGCAGCCAAAAGGGGCTTCCATACAATGAGCAGTTCTTC.

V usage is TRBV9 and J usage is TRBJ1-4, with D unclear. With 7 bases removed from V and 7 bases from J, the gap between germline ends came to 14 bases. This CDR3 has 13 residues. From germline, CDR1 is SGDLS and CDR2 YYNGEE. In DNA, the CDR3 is TGTGCCAGCTGCCCGACAATGGGTGAAAAACTGTTTTTT. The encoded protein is CASCPTMGEKLFF.

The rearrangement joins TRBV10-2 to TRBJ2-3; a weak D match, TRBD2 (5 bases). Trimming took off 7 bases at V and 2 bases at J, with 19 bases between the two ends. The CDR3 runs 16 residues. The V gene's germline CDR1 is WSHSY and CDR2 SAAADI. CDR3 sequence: CASKRRGRLITDTQYF. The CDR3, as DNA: TGCGCCAGCAAGAGACGCGGAAGACTAATCACAGATACGCAGTATTTT.

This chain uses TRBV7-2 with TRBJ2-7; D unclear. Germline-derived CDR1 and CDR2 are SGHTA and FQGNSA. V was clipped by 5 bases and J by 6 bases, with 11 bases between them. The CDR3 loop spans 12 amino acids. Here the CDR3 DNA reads TGTGCCAGCAGCCTAATGGGTCGCGAGCAGTACTTC. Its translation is CASSLMGREQYF.

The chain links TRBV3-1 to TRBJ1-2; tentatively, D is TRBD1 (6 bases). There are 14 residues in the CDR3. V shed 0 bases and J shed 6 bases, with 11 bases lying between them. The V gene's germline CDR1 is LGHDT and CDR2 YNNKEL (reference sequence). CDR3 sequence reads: CASSQDYGGDGYTF. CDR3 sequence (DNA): TGTGCCAGCAGCCAAGATTACGGGGGCGATGGCTACACCTTC.

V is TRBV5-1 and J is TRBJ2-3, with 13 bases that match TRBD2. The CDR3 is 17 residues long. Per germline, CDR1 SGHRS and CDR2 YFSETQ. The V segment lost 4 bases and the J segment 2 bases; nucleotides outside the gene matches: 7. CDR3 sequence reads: CASSKQTSGGVTDTQYF. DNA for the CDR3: TGCGCCAGCAGCAAGCAAACTAGCGGGGGGGTCACAGATACGCAGTATTTT.

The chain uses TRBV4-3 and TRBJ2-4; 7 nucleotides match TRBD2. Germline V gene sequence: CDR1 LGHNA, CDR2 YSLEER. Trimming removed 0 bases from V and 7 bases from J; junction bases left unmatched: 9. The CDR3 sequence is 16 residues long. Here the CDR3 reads CASSQEWQGGINIQYF. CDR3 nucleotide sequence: TGCGCCAGCAGCCAAGAGTGGCAGGGAGGGATCAACATTCAGTACTTC.

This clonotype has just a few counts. The CDR3 DNA reads TGTGCCAGCAGCTCACTAGCGACTAGCACAGATACGCAGTATTTT. This encodes CASSSLATSTDTQYF. V gene TRBV7-2 combines with J gene TRBJ2-3; TRBD2 aligns across 7 bases. Per the germline V gene, CDR1 is SGHTA and CDR2 is FQGNSA. Losses at the gene ends were 4 bases for V and 0 bases for J; bases not matched to a gene: 4. The CDR3 sequence is 15 residues long.

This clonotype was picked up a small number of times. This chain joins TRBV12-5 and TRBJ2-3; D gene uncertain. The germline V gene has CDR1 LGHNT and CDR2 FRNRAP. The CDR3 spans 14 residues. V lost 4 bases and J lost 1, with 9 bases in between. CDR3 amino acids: CASGWGYGTDTQYF. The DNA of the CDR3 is TGTGCTAGTGGTTGGGGTTACGGCACAGATACGCAGTATTTT.

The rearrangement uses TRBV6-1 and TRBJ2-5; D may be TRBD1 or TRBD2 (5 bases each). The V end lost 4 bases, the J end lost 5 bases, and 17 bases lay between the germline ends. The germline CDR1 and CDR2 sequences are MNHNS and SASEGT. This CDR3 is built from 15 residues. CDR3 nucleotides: TGTGCCAGCAGTGGGGGACGGCGGGTTTACGAGACCCAGTACTTC. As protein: CASSGGRRVYETQYF.